This T cell receptor (beta chain) was recovered during a study of CD8+CD57+ T cells in acquired aplastic anemia (dated by TCRdb to between 2017 and 2018). About the full investigation: Extracted DNA from sorted CD4+ and CD8+ cells averaged approximately 3.4 ug, ranging from about 0.18 to 27.4 ug. CD8+CD57+ expansion was defined as a frequency above the mean frequency observed in healthy subjects. General study outcomes and caveats: Patients and healthy controls showed no significant difference in CD8+ Simpson's diversity (P=0.060). Around 30 CD8+ CDR3 sequences were shared between patients and controls but appeared highly expressed in patients and within their immunodominant clones.

The CDR3 spans 16 residues, from the cysteine through the phenylalanine. The retained sequence is limited to the CDR3, 48 bases, with the frame set at the first base. From a lookup of the germline V gene, CDR1 and CDR2 are LGHNA and YNFKEQ. The V end loses 3 bases and the J end loses 3 bases, and a stretch of 16 bases separates them. Expansion of CD8+CD57+ cells had been shown by flow cytometry in the patients chosen for sequencing. Severe acquired aplastic anemia was diagnosed in all patients according to International Study of Aplastic Anemia and Agranulocytosis and Camitta criteria. At the time blood was sampled, none of the patients had received any therapy. TCR repertoires of sorted CD4+ and CD8+ blood T cells from severe aplastic anemia patients and healthy subjects were deep-sequenced in the study. In the USA, patient enrollment took place under clinicaltrials.gov protocols 00001620, 01623167, 00001397, 00071045, 00081523 and 00961064. Ficoll-Paque density gradient centrifugation was used to isolate peripheral blood mononuclear cells. Before DNA extraction, CD4+ and CD8+ T cells were sorted by FACS or by magnetic beads.

This clonotype was seen more than once but under ten times. Its recognized antigen is unknown. Base qualities were left out, and no much larger clone turns up one base away. Profiling of TCR beta VDJ combinations and CDR3 sequences used genomic DNA as the template. An Illumina HiSeq 2000 was used for TCR repertoire sequencing. Processing in the source paper ran as follows. TRBV/TRBJ rearrangement plots, CDR3 size and DJ length profiles, and Simpson's diversity index were used to assess repertoires. The most abundant DNA sequence in the deep sequencing data was defined as the immunodominant clone. CDR3 amino acid sequences were screened for sharing across subjects and were compared with published repertoires and the VDJdb database. TCRdb reprocessing: public reads trimmed at Q25 with fastp, clones called with MiXCR, in-frame beta chains kept. Rows with a matching CDR3 protein are joined into one entry that keeps the most common DNA and genes. TCRdb, not the authors, supplied the V and J calls. The sample table contains about 180,000 distinct CDR3 sequences; only one count was recorded for about half of them. 10% to 15% of the sample is taken by the ten largest.

Sequenced sample: sorted CD4+, CD8+, or CD8+CD57+ T cells (not recorded which) from PBMCs. The chain joins TRBV4-2 to TRBJ2-3; possibly the D gene is TRBD1, per 8 matching bases. This sequence was found in a human donor with aplastic anemia. The CDR3 loop reads CASSHPGQGGTDTQYF. The DNA is as follows: TGTGCCAGCAGCCACCCAGGACAGGGAGGGACAGATACGCAGTATTTT.